The 25 T cell receptor beta chains given below trace back to one sample, sequenced in a study of glioma-infiltrating T cells. The iRepertoire nested amplicon-rescue multiplex PCR amplified TCR alpha and beta CDR3s from RNA. Each CDR3 protein is one row after TCRdb ran MiXCR on the multiplex PCR reads. The profile shows about 130,000 distinct CDR3 sequences, under 25% of them singletons. Specimen: glioma tissue, nonneoplastic brain tissue, or PBMCs (not recorded which). These receptors all come from a human donor with low-grade glioma or glioblastoma, undergoing nonglioma brain surgery, or in good health (not recorded which).

This clonotype turned up a few times. This rearrangement joins TRBV12-3 or TRBV12-4 to TRBJ2-1; D not certain. This CDR3 has 13 residues. Deletions cut 10 bases from V and 6 bases from J, with 16 bases between. The CDR3 here is CANSPGGFNEQFF. Here the CDR3 DNA reads TGTGCCAACTCCCCGGGTGGGTTCAATGAGCAGTTCTTC.

This clonotype has more than one count but fewer than ten. The rearrangement joins TRBV10-3 to TRBJ2-5, with TRBD2 matching over 10 bases. The length of the CDR3 is 14 residues. CDR1 and CDR2 from the germline V gene are ENHRY and SYGVKD. J was trimmed by 5 bases and V by 6 bases; bases with no gene match: 6. The CDR3: CAISTSGTSETQYF. The CDR3 bases are TGTGCCATCAGCACTAGCGGGACATCGGAGACCCAGTACTTC.

This clonotype was counted at least ten times. The rearrangement uses TRBV27 and TRBJ1-2; the D is unclear. V gave up 6 bases and J gave up 6 bases, with 17 bases separating them. The CDR3 has 14 amino acids. Per the germline V gene, CDR1 is MNHEY and CDR2 is SMNVEV (reference sequence). As DNA, the CDR3 is TGTGCCAGCAGCTCAGGCTTCCGCGGGGATGGCTACACCTTC. It encodes CASSSGFRGDGYTF.

The sample holds many counts of this clonotype. The genes are TRBV15 and TRBJ2-6, with D possibly TRBD1 on 5 matching bases. Trimming removed 2 bases from V and 1 base from J, with 6 bases in between. The CDR3 sequence is 15 residues long. Per germline, CDR1 LNHNV and CDR2 YYDKDF (reference sequence). This CDR3 reads CATSRRGSGANVLTF. As DNA, the CDR3 is TGTGCCACCAGCAGAAGGGGATCTGGGGCCAACGTCCTGACTTTC.

This clonotype was seen at least ten times. The chain combines TRBV28 with TRBJ2-3; TRBD2 matches 8 bases. Germline assignment: CDR1 MDHEN and CDR2 SYDVKM. With 7 bases clipped from V and 2 bases from J, the junction kept 2 bases outside the gene matches. The CDR3 is made up of 13 amino acids. The CDR3 loop is CASTGGVTDTQYF. DNA for the CDR3: TGTGCCAGCACCGGGGGGGTCACAGATACGCAGTATTTT.

This clonotype was counted many times. CDR3 protein: CSARKLAGEDTQYF. CDR3 nucleotide sequence: TGCAGTGCTAGAAAACTAGCGGGGGAAGATACGCAGTATTTT. The chain recombines TRBV20-1 with TRBJ2-3; 11 bases line up with TRBD2. The CDR3 is made up of 14 amino acids. Germline V gene sequence: CDR1 DFQATT, CDR2 SNEGSKA (reference sequence). Trimming cost V 2 bases and J 5 bases; bases outside gene matches: 3.

This clonotype is classed as medium-sized. V is TRBV3-1 and J is TRBJ2-3; the D is unclear. V dropped 0 bases and J dropped 5 bases, with 6 bases sitting between them. CDR1 LGHDT and CDR2 YNNKEL come from the germline V gene (reference sequence). The CDR3 extends over 13 amino acids. The CDR3 DNA follows: TGTGCCAGCAGCCAAGATCATGGAGATACGCAGTATTTT. Translation gives CASSQDHGDTQYF.

This clonotype appeared a few times. The rearrangement links TRBV20-1 to TRBJ1-5; a weak D match, TRBD1 (5 bases). Trimming pared 1 base from V and 1 base from J, leaving 14 bases between. Germline V gene data show CDR1 as DFQATT and CDR2 as SNEGSKA (reference sequence). This CDR3 is 16 amino acids long. The CDR3 region is CSARGGEGQSNQPQHF. The CDR3 region has the DNA TGCAGTGCTAGAGGGGGGGAAGGTCAAAGCAATCAGCCCCAGCATTTT.

The rearrangement links TRBV18 to TRBJ1-5; unclear D gene. Trimming took off 3 bases at V and 5 bases at J, with 11 bases between the two ends. This CDR3 is 14 amino acids long. Germline CDR1 KGHSH, CDR2 LQKENI. The CDR3 is CASSPLERYQPQHF. CDR3 DNA: TGTGCCAGCTCACCCTTGGAAAGATATCAGCCCCAGCATTTT.

This sequence joins TRBV5-4 and TRBJ1-3, with D unclear. CDR3 length: 17 residues. From germline, CDR1 is SGHNT and CDR2 YYREEE (reference sequence). V was shortened by 4 bases and J by 0 bases, with 17 bases between the two germline ends. CDR3 coding DNA: TGTGCCAGCAGCCCCTTCTCGGGCCCGGCCTCTGGAAACACCATATATTTT. Protein sequence: CASSPFSGPASGNTIYF.

This clonotype was picked up one time. The chain combines TRBV29-1 with TRBJ1-4; no firm D call. The germline gives CDR1 SQVTM, CDR2 ANQGSEA. V shed 4 bases and J shed 7 bases, with 10 bases lying between them. The CDR3 covers 12 residues. The CDR3: CSVVGPGEKLFF. DNA of the CDR3: TGCAGCGTTGTTGGACCGGGTGAAAAACTGTTTTTT.

This clonotype came up many times. This chain links TRBV28 with TRBJ2-7; D may match TRBD1 or TRBD2 (5 bases each). Germline V gene data show CDR1 as MDHEN and CDR2 as SYDVKM. Deletions cut 6 bases from V and 11 bases from J, with 14 bases between. CDR3 length equals 11 residues. In DNA form, the CDR3 reads TGTGCCAGCAGGTCGGGACCGACGGAGTACGTC. Protein sequence: CASRSGPTEYV.

This clonotype occurred many times. The V call is TRBV7-9, the J call TRBJ1-1, with D hard to call. The germline gives CDR1 SEHNR, CDR2 FQNEAQ (reference sequence). The V end lost 4 bases, the J end lost 8 bases, and 23 bases lay between the germline ends. The CDR3 has 16 residues. CDR3 in amino acids: CASSYPQEKSNLEAFF. The CDR3 DNA reads TGTGCCAGCAGCTACCCCCAGGAGAAATCCAATCTAGAAGCTTTCTTT.

Comments on this clonotype: A clone one base away is much larger, so this may be a read error. The genes are TRBV7-8 and TRBJ1-3, with no clear D. Germline CDR1 is SGHVS and CDR2 is FQNEAQ. This CDR3 is built from 14 residues. Here the CDR3 reads CASMGLSAGNTVYF. The CDR3 DNA follows: TGTGCCAGCATGGGATTGAGCGCTGGAAACACCGTATATTTT.

This clonotype appeared many times. The junction and the germline gene differ at one end; a read error may be behind it. This sequence joins TRBV6-1 and TRBJ2-3; 9 positions match TRBD2. Per the germline V gene, CDR1 is MNHNS and CDR2 is SASEGT. This CDR3 spans 15 amino acids. The CDR3, as DNA: TGTGCCAGCCTTCCTCGGGGGACTAGCATAGATACGCAGTATTTT. Residues: CASLPRGTSIDTQYF.

This clonotype came up many times. The rearrangement links TRBV20-1 to TRBJ1-5; 7 nucleotides match TRBD1. The CDR3 loop spans 12 amino acids. J lost 5 bases, V lost 5 bases, and 3 bases had no gene match. The V gene's germline CDR1 is DFQATT and CDR2 SNEGSKA (reference sequence). The DNA for the CDR3 is TGCAGTGCTTCCGACAGGGATCAGCCCCAGCATTTT. The encoded protein is CSASDRDQPQHF.

This clonotype was counted at least ten times. The CDR3 region has the DNA TGTGCCAGCAGCTTAATCTCCCAAGAGACCCAGTACTTC. It is translated as CASSLISQETQYF. The chain carries TRBV7-9 and TRBJ2-5; D gene uncertain. This CDR3 has 13 residues. Deletions cut 2 bases from V and 1 base from J, with 5 bases between. Germline V gene data show CDR1 as SEHNR and CDR2 as FQNEAQ (reference sequence). The complete variable domain, with remaining parts taken from reference TRBV7-9 and TRBJ2-5, reads DTGVSQNPRHKITKRGQNVTFRCDPISEHNRLYWYRQTLGQGPEFLTYFQNEAQLEKSRLLSDRFSAERPKGSFSTLEIQRTEQGDSAMYLCASSLISQETQYFGPGTRLLVL.

This clonotype was recorded many times. The chain combines TRBV20-1 with TRBJ2-3, with 8 bases matching TRBD2. This CDR3 contains 13 residues. Unmatched junction bases numbered 6, after V lost 5 bases and J lost 5 bases. The germline CDR1 and CDR2 sequences are DFQATT and SNEGSKA (reference sequence). The CDR3, as DNA: TGCAGTGCTGCCGGGGGGGCTGGAGATACGCAGTATTTT. The encoded protein is CSAAGGAGDTQYF.

This clonotype was counted only a few times. This sequence joins TRBV2 and TRBJ1-1; the match to TRBD1 covers 9 bases. J was trimmed by 3 bases and V by 7 bases; bases with no gene match: 9. The germline CDR1 and CDR2 sequences are SNHLY and FYNNEI. The CDR3 runs to 15 residues. The CDR3, as DNA: TGTGCCAGCAAAAGACAGGGGGTAGGCCACACTGAAGCTTTCTTT. Encoded protein: CASKRQGVGHTEAFF.

As regards this clonotype: This may stem from a read error, because a much larger clone lies one nucleotide away. The CDR3 DNA sequence: TGCAGTGCTAGTCGTCGGTACAATGAGCAGCTCTTC. Translated, it gives CSASRRYNEQLF. J is TRBJ2-1 and V is TRBV20-1; no definite D call. The germline gives CDR1 DFQATT, CDR2 SNEGSKA (reference sequence). The CDR3 runs 12 residues.

This clonotype was picked up many times. The junction and the germline gene differ at one end; a read error may be behind it. The rearrangement uses TRBV7-7 and TRBJ2-5; D is perhaps TRBD2 (6 bases). The CDR3 extends over 13 amino acids. The germline V gene encodes CDR1 SSHAT and CDR2 FNYEAQ (reference sequence). This CDR3 reads CASSLGTVETQYF. The CDR3 DNA follows: TGTGCTAGCAGCTTGGGGACTGTGGAGACCCAGTACTTC.

A few counts support this clonotype. The rearrangement uses TRBV29-1 and TRBJ2-1; D may be TRBD1 (6 bases). Germline loops: CDR1 SQVTM, CDR2 ANQGSEA. Deletions cut 5 bases from V and 7 bases from J, with 15 bases between. The CDR3 sequence is 13 residues long. CDR3: CSVRTGPGNEQFF. DNA of the CDR3: TGCAGCGTTCGCACAGGGCCCGGGAATGAGCAGTTCTTC.

The genes are TRBV3-1 and TRBJ2-3; tentatively, D is TRBD1 (5 bases). V lost 0 bases, J lost 5 bases, and 6 bases lay in between. Germline-derived CDR1 and CDR2 are LGHDT and YNNKEL (reference sequence). This CDR3 spans 13 amino acids. The CDR3 reads CASSQDRVDTQYF. CDR3 sequence (DNA): TGTGCCAGCAGCCAAGACAGGGTAGATACGCAGTATTTT.

This clonotype has just a few counts. An end of the junction differs from the germline gene, which may be a read error. The chain carries TRBV7-3 and TRBJ1-1; D uncertain. Germline CDR1 and CDR2: SGHTA and FQGTGA. The length of the CDR3 is 14 residues. This CDR3 is CASSLTHENPEAFF. CDR3 DNA sequence: TGTGCCAGCAGCTTAACGCATGAGAACCCTGAAGCTTTCTTT.

The rearrangement links TRBV28 to TRBJ2-1, with 7 bases matching TRBD1. The CDR3 loop spans 15 amino acids. J lost 2 bases, V lost 5 bases, and 6 bases had no gene match. Germline CDR1 and CDR2: MDHEN and SYDVKM. CDR3 in DNA: TGTGCCAGCAGTCCTACCGGGACAGCCTACAATGAGCAGTTCTTC. Protein product: CASSPTGTAYNEQFF.